The 30 T cell receptor beta chains reported below all come from one sample, sequenced in a study of yellow fever vaccine responses in identical twins. TCRdb called the RT-PCR reads again in MiXCR, with one record for every CDR3 protein. Here the sample spans approximately 15,000 distinct CDR3 sequences, approximately 88% being singletons. Sequences were derived from T cells from blood (PBMCs), unsorted or a sorted subset (not recorded which), sampled before or after yellow fever vaccination (not recorded which). The receptors originated from a woman aged 18-29 years who received the yellow fever vaccine.

V gene TRBV13 combines with J gene TRBJ1-5, with TRBD1 identical over 7 bases. CDR3 size: 14 residues. V trimming: 6 bases; J trimming: 1 base; junction bases outside the gene matches: 3. Looked up from germline, CDR1 is PRHDT and CDR2 is FYEKMQ (reference sequence). CDR3: CASRGDSSNQPQHF. As DNA, the CDR3 is TGTGCCAGCAGAGGGGACAGCAGCAATCAGCCCCAGCATTTT.

The count of this clonotype is one. This chain connects TRBV2 to TRBJ2-1; D unresolved. The CDR3 is 13 residues long. Trimming removed 3 bases from V and 16 bases from J, with 19 bases in between. Germline-derived CDR1 and CDR2 are SNHLY and FYNNEI. The CDR3 nucleotides read TGTGCCAGCAGTGAGCTCCGTTTGGGCGGTTCATTCTTC. This sequence encodes CASSELRLGGSFF.

The rearrangement joins TRBV11-2 to TRBJ1-2; no clear D. CDR1 and CDR2 (germline): SGHAT, FQNNGV. With 0 bases removed from V and 4 bases from J, the gap between germline ends came to 9 bases. CDR3 length: 14 amino acids. CDR3 protein: CASSLDYRRYGYTF. CDR3 DNA: TGTGCCAGCAGCTTAGATTACCGACGCTATGGCTACACCTTC.

This chain links TRBV6-4 with TRBJ2-2; 8 positions match TRBD1. Germline V lookup: CDR1 MRHNA, CDR2 SNTAGT. The V and J ends lost 4 bases and 3 bases, in that order; junction bases with no gene match: 4. This CDR3 is built from 15 residues. For the CDR3, the DNA is TGTGCCAGCAGTGCCTACAGGGGGTACACCGGGGAGCTGTTTTTT. Amino acids: CASSAYRGYTGELFF.

The V call is TRBV29-1, the J call TRBJ2-1; 12 nucleotides align to TRBD2. The V segment lost 5 bases and the J segment 5 bases; nucleotides outside the gene matches: 1. The CDR3 has 13 residues. Germline assignment: CDR1 SQVTM and CDR2 ANQGSEA. The CDR3 protein is CSVRTSGNNEQFF. CDR3 sequence (DNA): TGCAGCGTTCGGACTAGCGGGAACAATGAGCAGTTCTTC.

The chain links TRBV2 to TRBJ2-7, with a possible D match to TRBD2 (5 bases). V was shortened by 5 bases and J by 7 bases, with 12 bases between the two germline ends. Germline V lookup: CDR1 SNHLY, CDR2 FYNNEI. CDR3 length equals 12 residues. The DNA for the CDR3 is TGTGCCAGCAGTCCCCACGGGGATGAGCAGTACTTC. Translated, it gives CASSPHGDEQYF.

This sequence joins TRBV5-4 and TRBJ2-1; 10 nucleotides match TRBD1. J was trimmed by 8 bases and V by 4 bases; bases with no gene match: 6. CDR3 size: 14 residues. Germline CDR1 SGHNT, CDR2 YYREEE (reference sequence). The CDR3 reads CASSPGQGLYEQFF. The CDR3 DNA follows: TGTGCCAGCAGCCCGGGACAGGGGCTCTATGAGCAGTTCTTC.

The V and J genes are TRBV2 and TRBJ1-1; a weak D match, TRBD1 (5 bases). CDR3 length: 13 amino acids. Germline values: CDR1 SNHLY, CDR2 FYNNEI. V was trimmed by 7 bases and J by 1 base, leaving 10 bases between them. Here the CDR3 reads CASKGRENTEAFF. As DNA, the CDR3 is TGTGCCAGCAAGGGCAGGGAGAACACTGAAGCTTTCTTT.

The chain joins TRBV10-3 to TRBJ1-5; D not certain. CDR3 length: 14 residues. V shed 0 bases and J shed 5 bases, with 8 bases lying between them. CDR1 ENHRY and CDR2 SYGVKD come from the germline V gene. The CDR3 region is CAISESRADQPQHF. CDR3 nucleotide sequence: TGTGCCATCAGTGAGTCTAGAGCTGATCAGCCCCAGCATTTT.

This clonotype was recorded only once. The chain joins TRBV20-1 to TRBJ2-1; D gene unclear. With 3 bases removed from V and 2 bases from J, the gap between germline ends came to 11 bases. Germline assignment: CDR1 DFQATT and CDR2 SNEGSKA (reference sequence). The CDR3 loop spans 14 amino acids. The CDR3 loop reads CSARAVPAYNEQFF. The CDR3 DNA reads TGCAGTGCTAGGGCGGTTCCTGCCTACAATGAGCAGTTCTTC.

The chain combines TRBV2 with TRBJ1-1, with 8 bases matching TRBD1. The CDR3 contains 15 residues. The V gene's germline CDR1 is SNHLY and CDR2 FYNNEI. The junction had 9 bases not matched to a gene; V was cut back by 4 bases and J by 5 bases. CDR3 amino acids: CASSVRGQGGTEAFF. The CDR3 DNA is TGTGCCAGCAGTGTTAGAGGACAGGGAGGTACTGAAGCTTTCTTT.

The chain joins TRBV6-1 to TRBJ2-1, with D perhaps matching TRBD2 (6 bases). The V end lost 10 bases, the J end lost 7 bases, and 20 bases lay between the germline ends. The CDR3 contains 14 residues. In germline, CDR1 is MNHNS, CDR2 SASEGT. The DNA for the CDR3 is TGTGCCACCTTCCGGGGTGATGGGGGGAATGAGCAGTTCTTC. Translation gives CATFRGDGGNEQFF.

J is TRBJ1-2 and V is TRBV18; no definite D call. In germline, CDR1 is KGHSH, CDR2 LQKENI. Trimming took off 3 bases at V and 8 bases at J, with 13 bases between the two ends. The CDR3 spans 13 residues. The CDR3 reads CASSPPLGIGYTF. CDR3 nucleotides: TGTGCCAGCTCACCCCCCTTGGGGATCGGCTACACCTTC.

This chain connects TRBV29-1 to TRBJ2-1; a weak D match, TRBD1 (5 bases). Germline CDR1 and CDR2: SQVTM and ANQGSEA. This CDR3 is 13 amino acids long. Trimming cost V 8 bases and J 5 bases, with 16 bases left between them. This CDR3 is CSSVNHRNNEQFF. CDR3 bases: TGCAGCTCGGTGAACCACAGGAACAATGAGCAGTTCTTC.

The chain joins TRBV28 to TRBJ1-2; no clear D. V was shortened by 3 bases and J by 4 bases, with 9 bases between the two germline ends. Germline CDR1 and CDR2: MDHEN and SYDVKM. The CDR3 is 13 amino acids. CDR3 residues: CASSLHSSYGYTF. The CDR3 DNA reads as TGTGCCAGCAGTTTGCACAGCTCCTATGGCTACACCTTC.

This chain links TRBV18 with TRBJ2-1; D uncertain. Germline assignment: CDR1 KGHSH and CDR2 LQKENI. CDR3 length equals 12 residues. V lost 3 bases and J 7 bases, leaving 7 bases between the germline ends. The CDR3 region is CASSPAGNEQFF. The CDR3 DNA sequence: TGTGCCAGCTCACCCGCCGGGAATGAGCAGTTCTTC.

The CDR3 loop is CASSELTDTQYF. As DNA, the CDR3 is TGTGCCAGCAGCGAACTCACAGATACGCAGTATTTT. V gene TRBV6-4 combines with J gene TRBJ2-3; D gene unclear. The CDR3 sequence is 12 residues long. Germline loops: CDR1 MRHNA, CDR2 SNTAGT. Deletions cut 6 bases from V and 2 bases from J, with 6 bases between.

The chain joins TRBV28 to TRBJ1-2; the match to TRBD1 covers 9 bases. The germline CDR1 and CDR2 sequences are MDHEN and SYDVKM. The CDR3 extends over 15 amino acids. After removal of 6 bases from V and 0 bases from J, the junction contained 5 bases not matched to a gene. The CDR3 sequence: CASRSGTGSNYGYTF. The CDR3 DNA reads as TGTGCCAGCAGATCCGGGACAGGGTCTAACTATGGCTACACCTTC.

V usage is TRBV4-1 and J usage is TRBJ2-7; D might be TRBD2 (6 bases). Germline V gene sequence: CDR1 MGHRA, CDR2 YSYEKL. CDR3 length equals 14 residues. V dropped 2 bases and J dropped 7 bases, with 15 bases sitting between them. The CDR3 coding sequence is TGCGCCAGCAGCCAATTGACTAGTAGTGGGGAGCAGTACTTC. Translated, it gives CASSQLTSSGEQYF.

J is TRBJ1-5 and V is TRBV12-3 or TRBV12-4; 10 bases are shared with TRBD1. This CDR3 has 16 residues. The ends lost 5 bases at V and 2 bases at J; junction bases unmatched: 6. The CDR3 loop is CASSRQGAMGNQPQHF. The CDR3 nucleotides are TGTGCCAGCAGTCGACAGGGGGCTATGGGCAATCAGCCCCAGCATTTT.

This rearrangement joins TRBV3-1 to TRBJ2-1, with no clear D. Germline V CDR1 and CDR2: LGHDT, YNNKEL (reference sequence). V was trimmed by 5 bases and J by 10 bases, leaving 9 bases between them. The CDR3 has 11 amino acids. The CDR3: CASSSVREQFF. DNA of the CDR3: TGTGCCAGCAGCTCAGTTCGGGAGCAGTTCTTC.

The chain joins TRBV7-9 to TRBJ2-4, with TRBD2 as a possible D gene (5 bases). In germline, CDR1 is SEHNR, CDR2 FQNEAQ (reference sequence). CDR3 length: 12 amino acids. Trimming removed 3 bases at V and 10 bases at J, with 10 bases between. CDR3 coding DNA: TGTGCCAGCAGCTTTCCCGGGGATATTCAGTACTTC. Protein sequence: CASSFPGDIQYF.

The chain couples TRBV20-1 to TRBJ1-3; D gene ambiguous. This CDR3 has 15 residues. Trimming removed 1 base from V and 0 bases from J, with 10 bases in between. The V gene's germline CDR1 is DFQATT and CDR2 SNEGSKA (reference sequence). The CDR3 nucleotides read TGCAGTGCTAGAGGGTCAAGGATCTCTGGAAACACCATATATTTT. Translating gives CSARGSRISGNTIYF.

Here the CDR3 reads CAISLTGAYGYTF. As DNA, the CDR3 is TGTGCCATCAGTTTGACAGGGGCCTATGGCTACACCTTC. The V and J genes are TRBV10-3 and TRBJ1-2; 8 bases line up with TRBD1. The V segment lost 5 bases and the J segment 4 bases; nucleotides outside the gene matches: 3. Looked up from germline, CDR1 is ENHRY and CDR2 is SYGVKD. The CDR3 extends over 13 amino acids.

This chain joins TRBV2 and TRBJ2-5, with a tentative D call TRBD2 (6 bases). Trimming pared 11 bases from V and 5 bases from J, leaving 21 bases between. This CDR3 region has 14 residues. CDR1 and CDR2 from the germline V gene are SNHLY and FYNNEI. CDR3 coding DNA: TGTGCCGGCCGAACTAGCTGGAGGGTGGAGACCCAGTACTTC. This codes for CAGRTSWRVETQYF.

This clonotype was picked up a small number of times. The chain links TRBV29-1 to TRBJ2-2, with D unclear. Germline CDR1 SQVTM, CDR2 ANQGSEA. Trimming took off 4 bases at V and 2 bases at J, with 8 bases between the two ends. This CDR3 has 13 residues. The CDR3 coding sequence is TGCAGCGTTGCCAGTCTTAACACCGGGGAGCTGTTTTTT. Translated, it gives CSVASLNTGELFF.

The J gene is TRBJ1-6, the V gene TRBV6-5; D unclear. Germline V gene data show CDR1 as MNHEY and CDR2 as SVGAGI. V dropped 1 base and J dropped 8 bases, with 6 bases sitting between them. The CDR3 is made up of 13 amino acids. CDR3 amino acids: CASSYWGDSPLHF. The CDR3 DNA reads TGTGCCAGCAGTTACTGGGGTGATTCACCCCTCCACTTT.

The chain joins TRBV29-1 to TRBJ1-1, with D uncertain. The germline gives CDR1 SQVTM, CDR2 ANQGSEA. The length of the CDR3 is 12 residues. V dropped 0 bases and J dropped 5 bases, with 7 bases sitting between them. Written as DNA, the CDR3 is TGCAGCGTTGAAGACAGGTTGACTGAAGCTTTCTTT. Translating it yields CSVEDRLTEAFF.

CDR3 residues: CASSGNGERWTANEQFF. Written as DNA, the CDR3 is TGTGCCAGCAGTGGGAATGGCGAGAGGTGGACGGCTAATGAGCAGTTCTTC. The chain is built from TRBV2 and TRBJ2-1; D is undetermined. V was cut by 4 bases and J by 7 bases, with 23 bases left in between. Germline CDR1 SNHLY, CDR2 FYNNEI. The CDR3 spans 17 residues.

V gene TRBV19 combines with J gene TRBJ2-1; TRBD2 matches 8 bases. With 7 bases clipped from V and 3 bases from J, the junction kept 11 bases outside the gene matches. From germline, CDR1 is LNHDA and CDR2 SQIVND (reference sequence). The CDR3 is made up of 16 amino acids. CDR3 in DNA: TGTGCCAGTACCCAATCCGGGACTAGGCACTACAATGAGCAGTTCTTC. Translated, it gives CASTQSGTRHYNEQFF.